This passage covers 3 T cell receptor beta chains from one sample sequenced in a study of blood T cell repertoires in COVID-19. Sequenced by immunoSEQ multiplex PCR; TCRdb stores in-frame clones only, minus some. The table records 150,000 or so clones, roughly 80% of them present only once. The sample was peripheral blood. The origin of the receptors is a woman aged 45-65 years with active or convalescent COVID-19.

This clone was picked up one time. The CDR3 loop reads CASSWGHGGELFF. CDR3 coding DNA: TGTGCCAGCAGTTGGGGGCATGGCGGGGAGCTGTTTTTT. This chain connects TRBV6-5 to TRBJ2-2, with a weak D call TRBD1 (6 bases). This CDR3 comprises 13 residues. CDR1 MNHEY and CDR2 SVGAGI come from the germline V gene. The V gene lost 4 bases and the J gene lost 7 bases, with 10 bases spanning the gap.

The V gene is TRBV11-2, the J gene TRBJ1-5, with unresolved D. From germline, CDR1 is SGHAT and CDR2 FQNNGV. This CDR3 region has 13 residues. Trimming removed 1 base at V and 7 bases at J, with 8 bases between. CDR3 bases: TGTGCCAGCAGCTTAGTAGAGGCACAGCCCCAGCATTTT. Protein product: CASSLVEAQPQHF.

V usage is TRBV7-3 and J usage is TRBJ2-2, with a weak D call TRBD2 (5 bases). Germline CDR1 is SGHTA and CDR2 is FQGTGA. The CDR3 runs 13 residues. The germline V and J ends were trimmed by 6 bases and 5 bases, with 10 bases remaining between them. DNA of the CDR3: TGTGCCAGCAGTTTGACTACGACCGGGGAGCTGTTTTTT. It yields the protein CASSLTTTGELFF.